What follows are 28 T cell receptor beta chains derived from one specimen sequenced in a study of blood T cell repertoires in COVID-19. This table comes from immunoSEQ multiplex PCR, and its TCRdb copy is limited to in-frame clones, with some not included. The data hold about 170,000 clones, with 70% to 90% observed a single time. Sequenced material: PBMCs or T cells enriched from blood (not recorded which). These receptors all stem from a woman between 18 and 29 years old who had recovered from COVID-19.

J is TRBJ2-1 and V is TRBV3-1 (or the pseudogene TRBV3-2); perhaps TRBD2 as D (6 bases). V was trimmed by 3 bases and J by 0 bases, leaving 12 bases between them. This CDR3 is built from 16 residues. CDR1 and CDR2 (germline): LGHDT, YNNKEL (reference sequence). The CDR3 loop is CASSQRPGSSYNEQFF. The CDR3, as DNA: TGTGCCAGCAGCCAGAGACCCGGGAGCTCCTACAATGAGCAGTTCTTC.

The V and J genes are TRBV30 and TRBJ2-7, with D unresolved. V was clipped by 3 bases and J by 4 bases, with 7 bases between them. Per germline, CDR1 GTSNPN and CDR2 SVGIG (reference sequence). This CDR3 has 11 residues. The CDR3 region has the DNA TGTGCCTGGAGGATTCGGTACGAGCAGTACTTC. Amino acids: CAWRIRYEQYF.

The CDR3 DNA reads TGTGCCAGTAGACCTGAGGGCACAGGGGAGCAGTTCTTC. The encoded protein is CASRPEGTGEQFF. The chain has TRBV19 and TRBJ2-1; possible D gene TRBD1, 6 bases. Looked up from germline, CDR1 is LNHDA and CDR2 is SQIVND (reference sequence). The CDR3 extends over 13 amino acids. V lost 6 bases, J lost 10 bases, and 16 bases lay in between.

This chain connects TRBV27 to TRBJ2-7; 7 bases fit TRBD1. This CDR3 contains 14 residues. Looked up from germline, CDR1 is MNHEY and CDR2 is SMNVEV (reference sequence). With V trimmed by 5 bases and J by 3 bases, 7 bases remained unmatched. CDR3 DNA: TGTGCCAGCAGTCTCAGACAGGGCAACTACGAGCAGTACTTC. This translates into CASSLRQGNYEQYF.

V and J are TRBV6-1 and TRBJ2-7; 9 bases line up with TRBD1. This CDR3 contains 16 residues. From germline, CDR1 is MNHNS and CDR2 SASEGT. The trim removed 4 bases at V and 12 bases at J, leaving 19 bases unmatched. The CDR3 bases are TGTGCCAGCAGTGTCCCCCCGGGACAGGGCACATTAATACGGTACTTC. Its translation is CASSVPPGQGTLIRYF.

This clone was counted once. This rearrangement joins TRBV2 to TRBJ2-7; 16 bases are a match to TRBD2. The CDR3 runs 15 residues. J was trimmed by 4 bases and V by 6 bases; bases with no gene match: 3. CDR1 is SNHLY and CDR2 is FYNNEI in the germline V gene. The CDR3 bases are TGTGCCAGCAGAGCGGGACTAGCGGGAGGGTACGAGCAGTACTTC. The encoded protein is CASRAGLAGGYEQYF.

This chain joins TRBV4-1 and TRBJ2-1, with D unclear. The CDR3 sequence is 16 residues long. The ends were cut back, 0 bases at V and 5 bases at J, with 14 bases in the middle. CDR1 and CDR2 from the germline V gene are MGHRA and YSYEKL. CDR3 sequence reads: CASSQDPIPSDNEQFF. Written as DNA, the CDR3 is TGCGCCAGCAGCCAAGATCCGATCCCCTCGGACAATGAGCAGTTCTTC.

The rearrangement uses TRBV7-9 and TRBJ1-6; TRBD1 is a possible D gene (6 bases). CDR3 length equals 15 residues. V was shortened by 5 bases and J by 7 bases, with 15 bases between the two germline ends. Germline V lookup: CDR1 SEHNR, CDR2 FQNEAQ (reference sequence). The CDR3 loop reads CASSAITGPNSPLHF. The CDR3 DNA is TGTGCCAGCAGCGCAATTACAGGGCCCAATTCACCCCTCCACTTT.

V and J are TRBV3-1 (or the pseudogene TRBV3-2) and TRBJ2-7; no definite D call. From germline, CDR1 is LGHDT and CDR2 YNNKEL (reference sequence). Trimming left V 0 bases short and J 7 bases short, with 13 bases between. The CDR3 totals 14 residues. CDR3 sequence (DNA): TGTGCCAGCAGCCAAGAACAGAGCTTATGGGAGCAGTACTTC. It is translated as CASSQEQSLWEQYF.

The CDR3 here is CAAIRGRRDSNYGYTF. CDR3 nucleotide sequence: TGTGCCGCAATAAGGGGCAGGCGAGATTCTAACTATGGCTACACCTTC. The rearrangement joins TRBV2 to TRBJ1-2; TRBD1 is a possible D gene (5 bases). CDR1 is SNHLY, CDR2 FYNNEI, per germline. The V end lost 11 bases, the J end lost 0 bases, and 22 bases lay between the germline ends. CDR3 length: 16 amino acids.

Written as DNA, the CDR3 is TGTGCCAGCAGTGTTACGCTGGAGCTTTTAAGCAATCAGCCCCAGCATTTT. This codes for CASSVTLELLSNQPQHF. The chain links TRBV6-1 to TRBJ1-5; D gene unclear. Trimming removed 4 bases from V and 1 base from J, with 17 bases in between. The CDR3 length is 17 residues. CDR1 is MNHNS, CDR2 SASEGT, per germline.

CDR3 DNA sequence: TGTGCCAGCAGCTTAGGTAATAGCGGCTCGGATACGCAGTATTTT. The encoded protein is CASSLGNSGSDTQYF. The chain links TRBV7-6 to TRBJ2-3; TRBD2 might be the D (6 bases). V was clipped by 1 base and J by 6 bases, with 14 bases between them. The germline V gene encodes CDR1 SGHVS and CDR2 FNYEAQ. This CDR3 is built from 15 residues.

V and J are TRBV14 and TRBJ2-2; D unresolved. V lost 1 base and J lost 6, with 9 bases in between. The V gene's germline CDR1 is SGHDN and CDR2 FVKESK. CDR3 length equals 14 residues. The CDR3 region has the DNA TGTGCCAGCAGCCAAGTCAGGCCGTCCGGGGAGCTGTTTTTT. Protein product: CASSQVRPSGELFF.

J is TRBJ1-1 and V is TRBV28, with D possibly being TRBD1 (5 bases). Germline V CDR1 and CDR2: MDHEN, SYDVKM. The CDR3 runs to 14 residues. The V and J ends lost 6 bases and 3 bases respectively, with 14 bases between them. The CDR3 DNA reads as TGTGCCAGCAGCCCAGACAGAATGTACACTGAAGCTTTCTTT. Translation gives CASSPDRMYTEAFF.

The rearrangement joins TRBV5-6 to TRBJ2-7; D gene ambiguous. CDR1 is SGHDT and CDR2 is YYEEEE in the germline V gene. Deletions cut 3 bases from V and 3 bases from J, with 7 bases between. CDR3 size: 12 residues. Here the CDR3 reads CASSSSVYEQYF. In DNA form, the CDR3 reads TGTGCCAGCAGCTCGTCGGTCTACGAGCAGTACTTC. The whole variable domain, filled in from reference TRBV5-6 and TRBJ2-7, reads DAGVTQSPTHLIKTRGQQVTLRCSPKSGHDTVSWYQQALGQGPQFIFQYYEEEERQRGNFPDRFSGHQFPNYSSELNVNALLLGDSALYLCASSSSVYEQYFGPGTRLTVT.

The J gene is TRBJ2-1, the V gene TRBV19; 10 bases map to TRBD1. Germline V gives CDR1 LNHDA, CDR2 SQIVND (reference sequence). This CDR3 is 16 amino acids long. After removal of 6 bases from V and 4 bases from J, the junction contained 9 bases not matched to a gene. CDR3 coding DNA: TGTGCCAGTAGGCTACAGGGACAGGGGCCGTACAATGAGCAGTTCTTC. This codes for CASRLQGQGPYNEQFF. The whole variable domain, filled in from reference TRBV19 and TRBJ2-1, reads DGGITQSPKYLFRKEGQNVTLSCEQNLNHDAMYWYRQDPGQGLRLIYYSQIVNDFQKGDIAEGYSVSREKKESFPLTVTSAQKNPTAFYLCASRLQGQGPYNEQFFGPGTRLTVL.

The rearrangement uses TRBV30 and TRBJ1-2; 8 nucleotides line up with TRBD1. This CDR3 contains 13 residues. CDR1 is GTSNPN, CDR2 SVGIG, per germline (reference sequence). The V gene end was trimmed by 2 bases and the J gene end by 7 bases; junction bases not matched to a gene: 6. The CDR3 here is CAWSTDRGAGYTF. CDR3 nucleotides: TGTGCCTGGAGTACAGACAGGGGTGCTGGCTACACCTTC. The complete variable domain, with remaining parts taken from reference TRBV30 and TRBJ1-2, reads SQTIHQWPATLVQPVGSPLSLECTVEGTSNPNLYWYRQAAGRGLQLLFYSVGIGQISSEVPQNLSASRPQDRQFILSSKKLLLSDSGFYLCAWSTDRGAGYTFGSGTRLTVV.

This sequence joins TRBV5-1 and TRBJ2-7; 12 bases agree with TRBD1. Germline V gene lookup returns CDR1 SGHRS and CDR2 YFSETQ. The V and J ends lost 4 bases and 3 bases, in that order; junction bases with no gene match: 14. The CDR3 runs 18 residues. In DNA, the CDR3 is TGCGCCAGCAGCCCGGGGACAGGGGGCGCCCGAGGGGGCTACGAGCAGTACTTC. This gives the protein CASSPGTGGARGGYEQYF. Combining the CDR3 with reference TRBV5-1 and TRBJ2-7 gives the whole variable domain KAGVTQTPRYLIKTRGQQVTLSCSPISGHRSVSWYQQTPGQGLQFLFEYFSETQRNKGNFPGRFSGRQFSNSRSEMNVSTLELGDSALYLCASSPGTGGARGGYEQYFGPGTRLTVT.

The chain carries TRBV6-2 or TRBV6-3 and TRBJ2-1, with 9 nucleotides matching TRBD2. Trimming took 6 bases from V and 7 from J; bases not matched to a gene: 10. This CDR3 is built from 15 residues. In germline, CDR1 is MNHEY, CDR2 SVGEGT. The CDR3 is CASSSRRLAGNEQFF. In DNA form, the CDR3 reads TGTGCCAGCAGCTCGAGGCGGCTAGCGGGAAATGAGCAGTTCTTC.

V usage is TRBV6-5 and J usage is TRBJ2-7; TRBD2 matches at 7 bases. Trimming removed 5 bases from V and 2 bases from J; junction bases left unmatched: 6. The CDR3 extends over 14 amino acids. Looked up from germline, CDR1 is MNHEY and CDR2 is SVGAGI. CDR3 DNA sequence: TGTGCCAGCAGTCCAGGACTAGGGGCCTACGAGCAGTACTTC. Translating it yields CASSPGLGAYEQYF.

The rearrangement links TRBV2 to TRBJ2-1, with a tentative D call TRBD1 (6 bases). The CDR3 extends over 13 amino acids. Trimming removed 5 bases from V and 12 bases from J, with 17 bases in between. Germline CDR1 and CDR2: SNHLY and FYNNEI. CDR3 sequence: CASSLRQDQVQFF. The DNA of the CDR3 is TGTGCCAGCAGTCTTCGACAGGACCAAGTGCAGTTCTTC.

V gene TRBV9 combines with J gene TRBJ2-3, with 8 bases matching TRBD2. Germline V gives CDR1 SGDLS, CDR2 YYNGEE. The V and J ends lost 2 bases and 4 bases, in that order; junction bases with no gene match: 9. The CDR3 covers 16 residues. The CDR3 DNA sequence: TGTGCCAGCAGCGTGGGACTAGTTTTGGGTTCAGATACGCAGTATTTT. Translating gives CASSVGLVLGSDTQYF.

The chain combines TRBV28 with TRBJ2-3; no definite D call. The V end was cut by 5 bases, the J end by 3 bases, with 12 bases between. CDR1 MDHEN and CDR2 SYDVKM come from the germline V gene. CDR3 length: 14 amino acids. This CDR3 is CASSTRLSTDTQYF. CDR3 sequence (DNA): TGTGCCAGCAGTACCCGACTGAGTACAGATACGCAGTATTTT.

V gene TRBV7-8 combines with J gene TRBJ2-5; TRBD2 might be the D (6 bases). The CDR3 length is 13 residues. The germline V gene encodes CDR1 SGHVS and CDR2 FQNEAQ. V was cut by 2 bases and J by 7 bases, with 11 bases left in between. This CDR3 reads CASSLSRDATQYF. Written as DNA, the CDR3 is TGTGCCAGCAGCTTATCGCGGGACGCGACCCAGTACTTC.

The rearrangement joins TRBV19 to TRBJ1-5, with TRBD1 matching over 10 bases. Germline loops: CDR1 LNHDA, CDR2 SQIVND (reference sequence). J lost 6 bases, V lost 5 bases, and 1 base had no gene match. CDR3 size: 13 residues. The CDR3 sequence: CASSGTGVQPQHF. DNA for the CDR3: TGTGCCAGTAGTGGGACAGGGGTTCAGCCCCAGCATTTT.

This chain joins TRBV28 and TRBJ1-1, with 10 bases fitting TRBD1. The ends lost 6 bases at V and 1 base at J; junction bases unmatched: 8. This CDR3 comprises 16 residues. Per germline, CDR1 MDHEN and CDR2 SYDVKM. The DNA for the CDR3 is TGTGCCAGCAGCCAAAGACAGGGGGCGCAGAACACTGAAGCTTTCTTT. Protein product: CASSQRQGAQNTEAFF.

This sequence joins TRBV25-1 and TRBJ2-7; TRBD1 matches at 10 bases. Germline trimming cut 5 bases from V and 4 bases from J; bases unmatched to any gene: 5. The CDR3 spans 14 residues. CDR1 is MGHDK and CDR2 is SYGVNS in the germline V gene. The CDR3 sequence is CASSPWDRGYEQYF. CDR3 bases: TGTGCCAGCAGTCCGTGGGACAGGGGTTACGAGCAGTACTTC.

The chain has TRBV2 and TRBJ1-5, with D possibly TRBD1 on 5 matching bases. The CDR3 has 13 amino acids. The V gene lost 5 bases and the J gene lost 7 bases, with 12 bases spanning the gap. Germline CDR1 reads SNHLY; CDR2 reads FYNNEI. This CDR3 reads CASSLWRDQPQHF. The CDR3 DNA sequence: TGTGCCAGCAGTTTATGGCGGGACCAGCCCCAGCATTTT.